This T cell receptor (beta chain) was recorded in a study of T cells after posttransplantation cyclophosphamide. Study conclusions and caveats: Skin or GI-infiltrating T cells shared few TRB sequences with blood.

Germline loops: CDR1 MGHDK, CDR2 SYGVNS. The V segment lost 9 bases and the J segment 7 bases; nucleotides outside the gene matches: 6. The CDR3 runs to 14 residues. Sequencing was performed with immunoSEQ multiplex PCR; in TCRdb, only in-frame clones are kept and a portion is missing. The table records tens of thousands of clones, more than 75% of them present only once. The count of this clone is one. Its antigen remains unknown. V gene TRBV25-1 combines with J gene TRBJ2-1, with 13 bases lining up with TRBD2. Sequences were obtained from PBMCs. The sequence was collected from a woman in her fifties or sixties with a blood cancer, CMV-positive, and with a related stem cell donor. The CDR3 protein is CARAGLAGVNEQFF. Written as DNA, the CDR3 is TGTGCCAGGGCAGGACTAGCGGGAGTTAATGAGCAGTTCTTC.